This entry features one TCR beta chain sequence. As yet, its antigen is unknown. Libraries were prepared by immunoSEQ multiplex PCR; TCRdb keeps only in-frame clonotypes and omits some of them. The repertoire holds roughly 98,000 clones, with roughly 80% as singletons. The germline V gene encodes CDR1 SGHTA and CDR2 FQGTGA. Trimming took off 1 base at V and 6 bases at J, with 19 bases between the two ends. The CDR3 spans 16 residues. This entry is derived from a study of radiotherapy plus CTLA-4 blockade in lung cancer. Study-level background: An objective response was seen in about 18% of patients, and disease control in about 31%.

Focal radiation and CTLA-4 blockade (ipilimumab) were tested in chemo-refractory metastatic non-small-cell lung cancer patients. Study-wide results and caveats: Once radiotherapy plus ipilimumab had been given, TCR clones derived from tumor expanded in blood. Among reported predictors of response, early blood T cell clone dynamics with interferon-beta performed best.

The rearrangement links TRBV7-3 to TRBJ2-7; the D gene is possibly TRBD2 (6 bases). The receptor was isolated from a human donor with non-small cell lung cancer who had a partial response to radiotherapy plus ipilimumab. Sequencing was performed on peripheral blood, taken from a patient treated with radiotherapy plus ipilimumab. CDR3 nucleotide sequence: TGTGCCAGCAGCTTAAATCCAGCGGGCGTGGCTCTCGAGCAGTACTTC. It translates to CASSLNPAGVALEQYF.